Listed below are T cell receptor beta chains from one sample, sequenced in a study of blood T cell repertoires in COVID-19. Libraries were prepared by immunoSEQ multiplex PCR; TCRdb keeps only in-frame clonotypes and omits some of them. This table holds 150,000 to 200,000 clones, around 80% found once. The material sequenced was PBMCs or T cells enriched from blood (not recorded which). These receptors all come from a woman aged 45-60 years who had recovered from COVID-19. The CDR3 runs from the conserved cysteine through the conserved F or W. The D gene is left open where the match is weak. Clone size is given for some rows only: seen once, a few or many times, or a class if the clone is expanded.

D,size,J,V,length,CDR3,DNA
TRBD1,once,TRBJ2-1,TRBV15,15,CATSNRDRPYNEQFF,TGTGCCACCAGCAACCGGGACAGACCCTACAATGAGCAGTTCTTC
NA,NA,TRBJ2-1,TRBV7-2,14,CASSQRGTYNEQFF,TGTGCCAGCAGCCAGAGAGGGACCTACAATGAGCAGTTCTTC
NA,NA,TRBJ2-7,TRBV4-3,15,CASSQAAEVYYEQYF,TGCGCCAGCAGCCAAGCGGCGGAGGTATACTACGAGCAGTACTTC
TRBD1,NA,TRBJ2-2,TRBV18,15,CASYDRAPNTGELFF,TGTGCCAGCTACGACAGGGCACCGAACACCGGGGAGCTGTTTTTT
TRBD1,few,TRBJ1-4,TRBV28,15,CASSSTGRGNEKLFF,TGTGCCAGCAGTTCGACAGGGCGGGGAAATGAAAAACTGTTTTTT
TRBD2,NA,TRBJ2-3,TRBV7-2,15,CASSSRSGSTDTQYF,TGTGCCAGCAGCTCCCGGAGCGGGAGTACAGATACGCAGTATTTT
NA,NA,TRBJ2-6,TRBV14,15,CASSQLQSGANVLTF,TGTGCCAGCAGCCAACTACAGTCTGGGGCCAACGTCCTGACTTTC
NA,NA,TRBJ2-7,TRBV24-1,13,CATSAGPLYEQYF,TGTGCCACCAGCGCGGGACCCCTCTACGAGCAGTACTTC
NA,NA,TRBJ2-7,TRBV28,12,CASSEAKYEQYF,TGTGCCAGCAGTGAGGCCAAATACGAGCAGTACTTC
NA,once,TRBJ1-2,TRBV19,14,CASSVIIGSYGYTF,TGTGCCAGCTCAGTTATAATTGGGAGCTATGGCTACACCTTC
NA,NA,TRBJ2-3,TRBV5-1,14,CASSRLASTDTQYF,TGCGCCAGCAGTCGTCTAGCGTCCACAGATACGCAGTATTTT
TRBD1,NA,TRBJ1-3,TRBV7-9,15,CASSGTVFSGNTIYF,TGTGCCAGCAGCGGGACAGTATTTAGTGGAAACACCATATATTTT
TRBD1,NA,TRBJ2-1,TRBV5-1,14,CASSLGQVYNEQFF,TGCGCCAGCAGCTTAGGACAGGTCTACAATGAGCAGTTCTTC
NA,NA,TRBJ2-7,TRBV5-1,11,CASSNNYEQYF,TGCGCCAGCAGCAACAACTACGAGCAGTACTTC
NA,NA,TRBJ2-1,TRBV19,17,CASSTGVRDLGYNEQFF,TGTGCCAGTAGTACGGGAGTCCGGGACTTGGGTTACAATGAGCAGTTCTTC
NA,once,TRBJ2-1,TRBV7-2,14,CASSTRRAQNEQFF,TGTGCCAGCAGCACAAGGAGGGCGCAGAATGAGCAGTTCTTC
TRBD1,NA,TRBJ1-2,TRBV6-1,13,CASSEAWDSRYTF,TGTGCCAGCAGTGAAGCTTGGGACAGCAGGTACACCTTC
NA,NA,TRBJ1-6,TRBV4-1,15,CASSRSGTLTSPLHF,TGCGCCAGCAGCCGCTCCGGGACATTAACTTCACCCCTCCACTTT
TRBD2,NA,TRBJ2-7,TRBV6-5,15,CASSSRGTGRREQYF,TGTGCCAGCAGTTCGCGGGGGACGGGAAGGCGCGAGCAGTACTTC
TRBD1,NA,TRBJ1-2,TRBV19,15,CASSTRQGTNYGYTF,TGTGCCAGTAGTACCCGACAGGGGACGAACTATGGCTACACCTTC
NA,NA,TRBJ1-3,TRBV21-1,17,CASSKGEQVPSGNTIYF,TGTGCCAGCAGCAAAGGGGAGCAGGTCCCCTCTGGAAACACCATATATTTT
TRBD2,NA,TRBJ2-1,TRBV2,11,CASSSGGEQFF,TGTGCCAGCAGCTCGGGAGGTGAGCAGTTCTTC
NA,NA,TRBJ2-7,TRBV2,12,CASGNRGSEQYF,TGTGCCAGCGGGAATCGGGGTAGCGAGCAGTACTTC
TRBD1,few,TRBJ1-5,TRBV6-6,14,CASSYGQGHQPQHF,TGTGCCAGCAGTTACGGACAGGGGCATCAGCCCCAGCATTTT
NA,once,TRBJ2-7,TRBV6-6,15,CASSYLGASAGEQYF,TGTGCCAGCAGTTACCTAGGGGCTAGCGCTGGTGAGCAGTACTTC
NA,NA,TRBJ1-3,TRBV10-2,12,CASSRGGNTIYF,TGCGCCAGCAGCCGAGGGGGAAACACCATATATTTT
NA,few,TRBJ1-2,TRBV7-2,15,CASSFGGGGSYGYTF,TGTGCCAGCAGCTTCGGGGGGGGCGGGAGCTATGGCTACACCTTC
TRBD1,NA,TRBJ1-2,TRBV5-4,16,CASSPRIGQDDYGYTF,TGTGCCAGCAGCCCCCGAATTGGACAGGACGACTATGGCTACACCTTC
TRBD2,NA,TRBJ2-3,TRBV7-3,17,CASSFMEFSGGEDTQYF,TGTGCCAGCAGCTTTATGGAATTTAGCGGGGGGGAAGATACGCAGTATTTT
TRBD2,NA,TRBJ2-7,TRBV18,13,CASSSGGEREQYF,TGTGCCAGCTCATCGGGAGGGGAGCGCGAGCAGTACTTC
NA,NA,TRBJ2-1,TRBV12-3/TRBV12-4,11,CASSFGGEQFF,TGTGCCAGCAGTTTCGGGGGTGAGCAGTTCTTC
NA,NA,TRBJ1-1,TRBV2,12,CASLDSYTEAFF,TGTGCCAGCCTAGACAGCTACACTGAAGCTTTCTTT
NA,NA,TRBJ2-7,TRBV12-3/TRBV12-4,12,CASTRAGSEQYF,TGTGCCAGCACAAGAGCCGGGTCCGAGCAGTACTTC
NA,few,TRBJ2-2,TRBV27,13,CASSHPGTGELFF,TGTGCCAGCAGCCACCCAGGGACCGGGGAGCTGTTTTTT
NA,NA,TRBJ1-2,TRBV9,15,CASSGAGLLGYGYTF,TGTGCCAGCAGCGGGGCGGGACTGCTTGGCTATGGCTACACCTTC
NA,NA,TRBJ2-7,TRBV19,14,CASSTGEGRNEQYF,TGTGCCAGTAGTACAGGGGAGGGTAGAAACGAGCAGTACTTC
TRBD2,NA,TRBJ2-3,TRBV13,16,CASSFTSGRGTDTQYF,TGTGCCAGCAGCTTTACTAGCGGGAGGGGCACAGATACGCAGTATTTT
NA,NA,TRBJ2-1,TRBV4-3,15,CASSPGPLNEGEQFF,TGCGCCAGCAGCCCAGGGCCCCTCAACGAAGGCGAGCAGTTCTTC
NA,NA,TRBJ1-2,TRBV2,13,CASSEKGGHGYTF,TGTGCCAGCAGTGAAAAGGGAGGGCACGGCTACACCTTC
TRBD1,NA,TRBJ1-5,TRBV29-1,16,CSDPSGTGVSNQPQHF,TGCAGCGATCCCTCTGGGACAGGGGTCAGCAATCAGCCCCAGCATTTT
TRBD2,NA,TRBJ2-5,TRBV2,17,CASLGPVAGARGETQYF,TGTGCCAGCCTGGGGCCTGTGGCGGGAGCGCGGGGAGAGACCCAGTACTTC
TRBD2,NA,TRBJ2-1,TRBV5-4,14,CASSNPSGNNEQFF,TGTGCCAGCAGCAATCCTAGCGGCAACAATGAGCAGTTCTTC
NA,once,TRBJ2-2,TRBV27,15,CASSLRSGNTGELFF,TGTGCCAGCAGTTTACGGAGCGGGAACACCGGGGAGCTGTTTTTT
TRBD1,NA,TRBJ2-7,TRBV19,16,CASSRTGDRDSYEQYF,TGTGCCAGTAGTCGGACAGGGGACCGGGACTCCTACGAGCAGTACTTC
NA,many,TRBJ2-2,TRBV2,13,CASNPGMPGELFF,TGTGCCAGCAACCCAGGGATGCCCGGGGAGCTGTTTTTT
TRBD2,NA,TRBJ2-1,TRBV4-3,18,CASSQVWPSGGLYNEQFF,TGCGCCAGCAGCCAAGTGTGGCCTAGCGGGGGCCTCTACAATGAGCAGTTCTTC
NA,NA,TRBJ2-5,TRBV6-1,15,CASSDQGSYEETQYF,TGTGCCAGCAGTGACCAAGGGAGTTATGAAGAGACCCAGTACTTC
TRBD1,NA,TRBJ1-5,TRBV19,15,CASTLGQGKNQPQHF,TGTGCCAGTACCCTGGGACAGGGTAAGAATCAGCCCCAGCATTTT
NA,NA,TRBJ2-3,TRBV19,12,CASSIESRGQYF,TGTGCCAGTAGTATAGAGTCCCGGGGGCAGTATTTT
TRBD1,NA,TRBJ2-3,TRBV9,15,CASSQFQGDTGTQYF,TGTGCCAGCAGCCAATTCCAGGGGGACACAGGTACGCAGTATTTT
NA,NA,TRBJ2-7,TRBV6-5,15,CASSSLNRRSYEQYF,TGTGCCAGCAGTTCCCTAAACCGTCGGTCCTACGAGCAGTACTTC
TRBD2,NA,TRBJ2-1,TRBV7-2,15,CASSPLAGSYNEQFF,TGTGCCAGCAGCCCCCTAGCGGGTTCCTACAATGAGCAGTTCTTC
TRBD2,NA,TRBJ2-3,TRBV7-2,15,CASSWGLAGTDTQYF,TGTGCCAGCAGCTGGGGACTAGCGGGCACAGATACGCAGTATTTT
NA,once,TRBJ1-4,TRBV18,15,CASSFSAGRDEKLFF,TGTGCCAGCTCATTTTCGGCGGGACGGGATGAAAAACTGTTTTTT
NA,NA,TRBJ2-7,TRBV4-1,13,CASSQELAYEQYF,TGCGCCAGCAGCCAAGAATTAGCGTACGAGCAGTACTTC